Below are 19 T cell receptor beta chains sequenced from a single sample in a study of cytomegalovirus exposure and HLA in healthy donors. The PCR used 60 Vbeta and 13 Jbeta primers. Clones were read by immunoSEQ multiplex PCR, and TCRdb kept only the in-frame ones, dropping some. The table lists more than 130,000 clones, 80% of them singletons. Sequencing was performed on PBMCs. The receptors come from a man aged 40-49 years in good health and CMV-seropositive.

The chain couples TRBV5-1 to TRBJ2-5; TRBD1 aligns across 8 bases. The assigned J gene may be wrong: the sequence end matches TRBJ2-7 better. Germline CDR1 SGHRS, CDR2 YFSETQ. CDR3 length: 15 residues. This chain's CDR3 is CASSFVGQGSYEQYF. DNA for the CDR3: TGCGCCAGCAGCTTCGTAGGACAGGGCTCCTACGAGCAGTACTTC.

The chain is built from TRBV19 and TRBJ1-5, with 10 bases matching TRBD1. J lost 4 bases, V lost 4 bases, and 10 bases had no gene match. From germline, CDR1 is LNHDA and CDR2 SQIVND (reference sequence). The CDR3 sequence is 17 residues long. The CDR3 sequence is CASSTFTGQGINQPQHF. The DNA of the CDR3 is TGTGCCAGTAGTACCTTCACGGGACAGGGGATAAATCAGCCCCAGCATTTT.

The V and J genes are TRBV9 and TRBJ2-5; 7 bases fit TRBD1. The CDR3 sequence is 15 residues long. The ends lost 3 bases at V and 1 base at J; junction bases unmatched: 6. CDR1 and CDR2 from the germline V gene are SGDLS and YYNGEE. The CDR3 nucleotides read TGTGCCAGCAGCGCCCGACGGACAGGCCAAGAGACCCAGTACTTC. This codes for CASSARRTGQETQYF.

This CDR3 is CASSPLAGGNTEAFF. The CDR3 bases are TGTGCCAGCAGCCCCCTCGCGGGCGGAAACACTGAAGCTTTCTTT. The chain joins TRBV7-9 to TRBJ1-1; D is unresolved. The germline CDR1 and CDR2 sequences are SEHNR and FQNEAQ (reference sequence). Trimming took 5 bases from V and 2 from J, leaving 15 bases between them. The CDR3 extends over 15 amino acids.

The CDR3 region is CASSLGQGALTNEKLFF. The CDR3 DNA is TGTGCCAGCAGCTTGGGACAGGGGGCTTTGACTAATGAAAAACTGTTTTTT. The rearrangement uses TRBV7-9 and TRBJ1-4, with 12 bases lining up with TRBD1. J lost 2 bases, V lost 3 bases, and 4 bases had no gene match. Germline values: CDR1 SEHNR, CDR2 FQNEAQ (reference sequence). The length of the CDR3 is 17 residues. The complete variable domain, with remaining parts taken from reference TRBV7-9 and TRBJ1-4, reads DTGVSQNPRHKITKRGQNVTFRCDPISEHNRLYWYRQTLGQGPEFLTYFQNEAQLEKSRLLSDRFSAERPKGSFSTLEIQRTEQGDSAMYLCASSLGQGALTNEKLFFGSGTQLSVL.

This chain connects TRBV27 to TRBJ2-2; TRBD1 agrees at 7 bases. V trimming: 4 bases; J trimming: 7 bases; junction bases outside the gene matches: 9. Germline V gives CDR1 MNHEY, CDR2 SMNVEV (reference sequence). The CDR3 sequence is 15 residues long. CDR3 coding DNA: TGTGCCAGCAGTTCAAAGGACAGGTCTGGCGGGGAGCTGTTTTTT. It encodes CASSSKDRSGGELFF.

Here the CDR3 reads CAIASGATGANVLTF. In DNA, the CDR3 is TGTGCCATTGCGAGCGGGGCAACTGGGGCCAACGTCCTGACTTTC. The chain uses TRBV6-5 and TRBJ2-6; 7 bases fit TRBD2. Germline V gene data show CDR1 as MNHEY and CDR2 as SVGAGI. The CDR3 length is 15 residues. J was trimmed by 2 bases and V by 10 bases; bases with no gene match: 8.

This rearrangement joins TRBV7-2 to TRBJ2-7, with D perhaps TRBD1 (5 bases). V lost 1 base, J lost 2 bases, and 9 bases lay in between. The germline V gene has CDR1 SGHTA and CDR2 FQGNSA. The CDR3 loop spans 14 amino acids. For the CDR3, the DNA is TGTGCCAGCAGCTTAGAACAGGTTACCTACGAGCAGTACTTC. Translating it yields CASSLEQVTYEQYF.

CDR3 amino acids: CASAPGGFSGNTIYF. CDR3 nucleotides: TGTGCTAGTGCCCCGGGAGGGTTCTCTGGAAACACCATATATTTT. The chain has TRBV12-5 and TRBJ1-3; D not certain. CDR3 length equals 15 residues. CDR1 and CDR2 from the germline V gene are LGHNT and FRNRAP. V lost 7 bases, J lost 0 bases, and 13 bases lay in between.

This chain connects TRBV19 to TRBJ2-7; 7 positions match TRBD1. In germline, CDR1 is LNHDA, CDR2 SQIVND (reference sequence). This CDR3 region has 14 residues. V dropped 4 bases and J dropped 3; count of bases not matched to a gene: 6. CDR3 sequence reads: CASSNRDSGYEQYF. The CDR3 coding sequence is TGTGCCAGTAGTAACAGGGACAGCGGCTACGAGCAGTACTTC.

The V call is TRBV6-6, the J call TRBJ2-2; D possibly corresponds to TRBD1 (5 bases). Trimming took off 5 bases at V and 6 bases at J, with 16 bases between the two ends. The CDR3 is made up of 15 amino acids. The germline V gene has CDR1 MNHNY and CDR2 SVGAGI (reference sequence). This chain's CDR3 is CASSMVQGPAGELFF. CDR3 in DNA: TGTGCCAGCAGTATGGTGCAGGGCCCCGCCGGGGAGCTGTTTTTT.

The chain is built from TRBV18 and TRBJ1-1; 7 bases are a match to TRBD1. Per germline, CDR1 KGHSH and CDR2 LQKENI. CDR3 length: 13 amino acids. The trim removed 6 bases at V and 6 bases at J, leaving 7 bases unmatched. CDR3 loop: CASSQQGLAEAFF. CDR3 nucleotides: TGTGCCAGCTCGCAACAGGGGTTGGCTGAAGCTTTCTTT.

This chain uses TRBV12-5 with TRBJ1-1; 8 nucleotides match TRBD1. This CDR3 comprises 14 residues. The J segment lost 6 bases and the V segment lost 1 base, leaving 4 bases of the junction unmatched. Looked up from germline, CDR1 is LGHNT and CDR2 is FRNRAP. The CDR3 DNA reads TGTGCTAGTGGTTTGGGCAGGGGGCTGCCTGAAGCTTTCTTT. Translation gives CASGLGRGLPEAFF.

About this clone: Other DNA sequences in this sample translate to the same CDR3. DNA for the CDR3: TGCGCCAGCAGCTCGGGACAGGGGACAGATACGCAGTATTTT. Translated, it gives CASSSGQGTDTQYF. The chain couples TRBV5-1 to TRBJ2-3, with 10 nucleotides matching TRBD1. From germline, CDR1 is SGHRS and CDR2 YFSETQ. CDR3 length equals 14 residues. With 3 bases clipped from V and 3 bases from J, the junction kept 1 base outside the gene matches.

This CDR3 is CASSPTRGANQPQHF. The CDR3 coding sequence is TGTGCCAGCAGCCCAACCCGGGGGGCTAATCAGCCCCAGCATTTT. The chain employs TRBV7-8 and TRBJ1-5, with D tentatively TRBD1 (6 bases). The CDR3 has 15 amino acids. The germline V gene encodes CDR1 SGHVS and CDR2 FQNEAQ. V lost 5 bases, J lost 4 bases, and 15 bases lay in between.

This chain joins TRBV29-1 and TRBJ2-1; the D gene is possibly TRBD2 (5 bases). The CDR3 runs 13 residues. Deletions cut 7 bases from V and 8 bases from J, with 18 bases between. Germline CDR1 and CDR2: SQVTM and ANQGSEA. CDR3 nucleotide sequence: TGCAGCGCCTATGTGGGGTTGAGGGATGAGCAGTTCTTC. Its protein is CSAYVGLRDEQFF.

This clone was counted a single time. The chain links TRBV6-5 to TRBJ1-1, with 7 bases lining up with TRBD1. The CDR3 extends over 13 amino acids. After removal of 6 bases from V and 5 bases from J, the junction contained 6 bases not matched to a gene. Germline CDR1 is MNHEY and CDR2 is SVGAGI. DNA of the CDR3: TGTGCCAGCAGCCGACAGGGTGGAACTGAAGCTTTCTTT. As protein: CASSRQGGTEAFF.

This clone has only one observation. This chain links TRBV19 with TRBJ1-1; TRBD1 matches at 7 bases. This CDR3 has 11 residues. The germline V gene has CDR1 LNHDA and CDR2 SQIVND (reference sequence). V trimming: 11 bases; J trimming: 6 bases; junction bases outside the gene matches: 6. This CDR3 is CAVADRAEAFF. In DNA form, the CDR3 reads TGTGCCGTTGCCGACAGGGCTGAAGCTTTCTTT.

CDR3 loop: CASRPRGSTDTQYF. In DNA, the CDR3 is TGTGCCAGCAGGCCCCGGGGGTCCACAGATACGCAGTATTTT. The V call is TRBV5-6, the J call TRBJ2-3, with D perhaps TRBD2 (6 bases). The CDR3 has 14 residues. Trimming shortened V by 5 bases and J by 2 bases, and 12 bases separated the two germline ends. CDR1 and CDR2 (germline): SGHDT, YYEEEE.